Detailed here is one TCR beta chain. What it binds is not known. Germline loops: CDR1 KGHSH, CDR2 LQKENI. The CDR3 sequence is 13 residues long. Trimming removed 6 bases from V and 6 bases from J; junction bases left unmatched: 5. The data stem from a study of human T cells and chemical hapten exposure. Study context: Alopecia areata, totalis or universalis was found in mostly female patients.

Documented time point: pre-sensitization, week 0. Specified treatment: therapeutic diphenylcyclopropenone sensitization with weekly scalp DPC. TCRdb fed the RACE reads into MiXCR, producing one record per CDR3 protein. The data hold over 300,000 distinct CDR3 sequences, with more than 4.5% observed a single time. Study-wide findings and caveats: PT1 expanded TCR counts and patch test score correlated positively.

The sequence was obtained from a woman between 45 and 65 years old with alopecia areata. Some clones in this sample may be carry-over from other donors' samples. The chain uses TRBV18 and TRBJ2-1, with 7 positions matching TRBD1. This specimen was whole blood, taken in connection with sensitization to the hapten diphenylcyclopropenone (DPC). The CDR3 protein is CASSDRVRNEQFF. The CDR3 DNA sequence: TGTGCCAGCTCCGACAGGGTGCGCAATGAGCAGTTCTTC.